A selection of T cell receptor beta chains follows, all from one sample in a study of post-analysis software for immune sequencing data. In TCRdb, the PCR reads were re-called with MiXCR into one record per CDR3 protein. This table has about 150,000 distinct CDR3 sequences, around 28% appearing once. The sequenced material came from blood. These receptors all come from a girl between 10 and 17 years old with multiple sclerosis. Both conserved end residues are trimmed from each CDR3.

V gene	J gene	CDR3 length	CDR3 protein
TRBV4-1	TRBJ2-7	10	ASGRTVYEQY
TRBV20-1	TRBJ1-5	13	SARDQGPGNQPQH
TRBV4-1	TRBJ1-6	11	ASTRGPNSPLH
TRBV5-1	TRBJ1-4	12	ASSLFATNEKLF
TRBV6-6	TRBJ1-2	13	ASSDITQGYYGYT
TRBV20-1	TRBJ1-2	13	SASGFRNANYGYT
TRBV6-2/TRBV6-3	.	16	ASTSHSYWRDNTYEQY
TRBV10-1	TRBJ2-1	14	ASSESEVISYNEQF
TRBV29-1	TRBJ1-2	9	SVSQNYGYT
TRBV6-5	TRBJ1-5	14	AGSPGRGLSNQPQH
TRBV11-2	TRBJ2-7	12	ANSVGIGDYEQY
TRBV20-1	TRBJ2-7	13	SASSSGAVRYEQY
TRBV5-5	TRBJ2-5	12	ASSSGQGGETQY
TRBV5-1	TRBJ1-1	13	ASSLVPGEWGEAF
TRBV7-2	TRBJ1-2	11	ASSEGPNYGYT
TRBV4-1	TRBJ2-1	15	ASSPVFSQGSVYEQF
TRBV7-8	TRBJ2-5	13	ASSSPQQGSGEQY
TRBV27	TRBJ2-3	11	TSSLRSGGAQY
TRBV5-6	TRBJ1-1	11	ASSWGVNTEAF
TRBV14	TRBJ1-1	12	ASSQGRWITEAF
TRBV7-9	TRBJ1-1	12	ASSLGGTNTEAF
TRBV20-1	TRBJ2-7	10	SARYPIHEQY
TRBV20-1	TRBJ2-1	12	SAQDLTSYNEQF
TRBV18	TRBJ1-2	10	ASSTDQYGYT
TRBV4-1	TRBJ2-5	15	ASSPRQTDSLQETQY
TRBV14	TRBJ2-1	16	ASSPLGGVFRTYNEQF
TRBV2	TRBJ2-3	10	ASSPVTDTQY
TRBV7-2	TRBJ2-7	11	ASSLGAAGEQY
TRBV15	TRBJ1-2	12	ATSRDRSRSGYT
TRBV11-2	TRBJ2-1	14	ASSLDPRGKQNEQF
TRBV3-1	TRBJ1-2	13	ASSLAAHGIYGYT
TRBV27	TRBJ1-2	11	ASSLGALDGYT
TRBV11-2	TRBJ1-6	15	ASSLPGAFSYNSPLH
TRBV7-2	TRBJ2-7	12	ASSLGQGHNEQY
TRBV5-1	TRBJ2-5	13	ASSLALGGSETQY
TRBV20-1	TRBJ2-7	14	SARDTSFGSGYEQY
TRBV5-1	TRBJ2-5	9	ASRLGETQY
TRBV30	TRBJ2-2	13	ACPGPAANTGELF
TRBV2	TRBJ1-5	12	ASSRDRAGQPQH
TRBV12-3/TRBV12-4	TRBJ2-7	10	AIGLVWGEQY
TRBV29-1	TRBJ2-1	11	SASRDRANEQF
TRBV20-1	TRBJ2-7	10	SASQASLEQY
TRBV21-1	TRBJ2-1	16	ASSKVFYYRRSHNEQF
TRBV28	TRBJ2-3	11	ASRDSSTDTQY
TRBV4-2	TRBJ2-3	11	ASSQERIGTQY
TRBV20-1	TRBJ2-7	11	SARTVVAYERY
TRBV28	TRBJ2-5	14	ASSPISGSVQETQY
TRBV6-4	TRBJ1-1	12	ASRRSEGYTEAF
TRBV19	TRBJ2-7	11	ASSGQIFYEQY